A few counts support the clone carrying this T cell receptor (beta chain). Antigen: not known. This entry is derived from a study of cytomegalovirus exposure and HLA in healthy donors. Looked up from germline, CDR1 is SGHTA and CDR2 is FQGTGA. The V gene lost 5 bases and the J gene lost 3 bases, with 23 bases spanning the gap. The CDR3 spans 17 residues. Whole-study findings and limits: Association of a missense DCLRE1C variant with TCR beta V- and J-gene trimming was reported in a later analysis. There were several of the most significant clusters that appeared linked to common viral pathogens in a later analysis. Specificity of a few CMV-associated chains for CMV antigens was verified in vitro.

PCR amplification relied on 60 Vbeta primers (plus 13 Jbeta primers). The repertoire was sequenced with immunoSEQ multiplex PCR; TCRdb's copy has only in-frame clones and lacks some. The repertoire has some 170,000 clones, 75% to 90% of them found once; the top ten carry 1.5% to 2%. The material sequenced was PBMCs. J is TRBJ2-7 and V is TRBV7-3; TRBD1 might be the D (5 bases). The source of this sequence is a woman between 18 and 29 years old in good health and CMV-seronegative. CDR3 residues: CASSLLDTDLHGYEQYF. The CDR3 nucleotides are TGTGCCAGCAGCCTATTGGACACGGATCTTCACGGCTACGAGCAGTACTTC.